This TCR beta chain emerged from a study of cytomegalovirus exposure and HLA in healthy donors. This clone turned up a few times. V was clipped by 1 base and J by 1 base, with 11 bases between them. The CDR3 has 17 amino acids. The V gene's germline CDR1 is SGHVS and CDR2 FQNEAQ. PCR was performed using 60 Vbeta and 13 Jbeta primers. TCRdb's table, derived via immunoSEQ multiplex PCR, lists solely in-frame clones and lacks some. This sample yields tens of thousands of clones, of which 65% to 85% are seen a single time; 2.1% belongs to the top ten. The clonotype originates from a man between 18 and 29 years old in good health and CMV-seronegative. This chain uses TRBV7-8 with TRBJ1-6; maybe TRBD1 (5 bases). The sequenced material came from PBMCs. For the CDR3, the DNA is TGTGCCAGCAGCTTAGTAACAGGAAATTCCTATAATTCACCCCTCCACTTT. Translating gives CASSLVTGNSYNSPLHF.